This T cell receptor beta chain was retrieved from a study of T cells in Graves' hyperthyroidism and ophthalmopathy. Turning to the study itself: Prior to any treatment, at the point of initial diagnosis, peripheral blood was collected. Overall study findings and caveats: Median prediction lead before ophthalmopathy onset was 6.5 months with the model.

Amplified TCR beta CDR3 regions came from RNA transcripts. TCR CDR3 underwent first-round RT-PCR with the HTBI primer set. Each CDR3 protein is one row after TCRdb ran MiXCR on the multiplex PCR reads. The sample has about half a million distinct CDR3 sequences, about 16% seen once. This clonotype was picked up many times. Its specificity is not known. Pregnant or lactating patients were excluded, as were those with uncontrolled infection or other autoimmune disease. The sequenced material came from blood. This receptor was identified in a young woman with Graves' ophthalmopathy.

CDR3 coding DNA: TGTGCCAGCAGCCGCGGACGTGGCTACGAGCAGTACTTC. This gives the protein CASSRGRGYEQYF. The chain uses TRBV3-1 and TRBJ2-7; D unresolved. From germline, CDR1 is LGHDT and CDR2 YNNKEL (reference sequence). The CDR3 runs to 13 residues. Trimming shortened V by 4 bases and J by 3 bases, and 10 bases separated the two germline ends.